This record looks at one T cell receptor beta chain sequence and its context. Its antigen is still unknown. Base qualities are not recorded, but no much larger clone differs from it by a single base. This entry belongs to a study of PD-1 blockade in mismatch repair-deficient tumors (dated by TCRdb to 2016 to 2017). For the study in its entirety: The trial enrolled fewer than 90 consecutive patients with about a dozen mismatch repair-deficient cancer types between late 2013 and 2016, all previously treated and progressing. Tumor-associated T cell clones were tracked in the peripheral blood of patients responding to PD-1 blockade by deep sequencing of TCR CDR3 regions.

General study outcomes and caveats: Tumor-resident clones, often undetectable in blood before treatment, expanded rapidly after pembrolizumab and then contracted, generally before radiologic responses.

Libraries were made using the immunoSEQ multiplex PCR assay. The source is immuneACCESS, and TCRdb retained only in-frame sequences with V and J called. Part of the clones is not carried over; for the studies checked, unresolved V genes explain less than half of this, and the remainder is unexplained. In all, the sample holds 70,000 to 95,000 clones, and approximately 80% of those were seen once. Of the sample, roughly 5.5% falls within the top ten clones. For every enrolled patient, mismatch repair deficiency was confirmed by either polymerase chain reaction or immunohistochemistry. TCR sequencing was performed for a few patients who responded to pembrolizumab therapy. In the phase II trial, pembrolizumab PD-1 blockade was tested prospectively in advanced mismatch repair-deficient cancers, no matter which tissue of origin the cancers came from. Peripheral blood T cell samples were gathered serially, both before PD-1 blockade started and at multiple time points afterward. The timing of each blood sample was reported as weeks after the first dose of pembrolizumab.

Trimming removed 5 bases from V and 7 bases from J; the gene matches leave 7 bases unexplained. Its CDR3 holds 14 amino acids, cysteine through phenylalanine. Only CDR3 DNA remains: 42 bases, in frame from the first base. CDR1 and CDR2, looked up from the germline V gene, are SGHRS and YFSETQ. The TCR was taken from an adult with mismatch repair-deficient cancer. Recombination linked TRBV5-1 to TRBJ2-2, with TRBD1 matching 8 junction bases. The input for sequencing was peripheral blood, taken 44 weeks after starting pembrolizumab. The CDR3 reads as follows: CASRPGQAGGELFF. The DNA is as follows: TGCGCCAGCAGGCCGGGACAGGCTGGCGGGGAGCTGTTTTTT. With the portions outside the CDR3 filled from the reference TRBV5-1 and TRBJ2-2 genes, the complete variable region becomes KAGVTQTPRYLIKTRGQQVTLSCSPISGHRSVSWYQQTPGQGLQFLFEYFSETQRNKGNFPGRFSGRQFSNSRSEMNVSTLELGDSALYLCASRPGQAGGELFFGEGSRLTVL.